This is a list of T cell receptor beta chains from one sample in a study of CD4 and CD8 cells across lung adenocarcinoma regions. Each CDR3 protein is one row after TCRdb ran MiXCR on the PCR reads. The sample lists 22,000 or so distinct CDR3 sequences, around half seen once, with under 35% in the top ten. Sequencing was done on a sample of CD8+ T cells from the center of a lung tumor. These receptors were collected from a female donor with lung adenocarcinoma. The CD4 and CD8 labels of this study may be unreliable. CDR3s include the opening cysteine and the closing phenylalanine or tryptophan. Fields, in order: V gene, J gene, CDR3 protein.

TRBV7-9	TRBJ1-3	CASSLGSRSSGNTIYF
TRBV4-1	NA	CASSQHGTSGETQYF
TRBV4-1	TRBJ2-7	CASSRSGLARDEQYF
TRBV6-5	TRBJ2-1	CASSYHRGSSKGNYNEQFF
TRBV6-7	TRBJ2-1	CASSIREQFF
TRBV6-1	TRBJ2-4	CASSVGTGRGATDTQYF
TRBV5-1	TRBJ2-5	CASTLTSGSGETQYF
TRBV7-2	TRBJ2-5	CASSRGRQETQYF
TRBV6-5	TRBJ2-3	CAGIYAGGQDTQYF
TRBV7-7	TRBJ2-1	CASSKGLSYNEQFF
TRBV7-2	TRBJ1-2	CASSLSGIGGYTF
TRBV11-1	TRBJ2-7	CASSSRVPWDSSYEQYF
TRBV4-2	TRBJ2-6	CASSQDTTGSGANVLTF
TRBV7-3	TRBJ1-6	CASSLGAGGGSPLHF
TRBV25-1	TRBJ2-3	CASSLSGTGTQFF
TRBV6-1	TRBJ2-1	CASSDQLAGDEQFF
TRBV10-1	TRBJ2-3	CAGKGGRDQETQYF
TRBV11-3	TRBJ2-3	CASTGPGTDTQYF
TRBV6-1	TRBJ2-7	CASSPRRDSYEQYF
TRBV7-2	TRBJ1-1	CASSLVATDSEAFF
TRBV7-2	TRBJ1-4	CASSPGVQGNEKLFF
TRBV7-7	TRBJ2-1	CASSRQGAGETQFF
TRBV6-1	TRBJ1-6	CASSPRQERSYNSPLHF
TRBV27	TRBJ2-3	CASSSGWALGTGPSTDTQYF
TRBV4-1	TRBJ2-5	CASRLGSGGRDQDTQYF
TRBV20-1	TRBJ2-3	CSALKASLTDTQYF
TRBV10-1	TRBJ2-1	CASRNMGQGVYEYF
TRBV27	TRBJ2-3	CASIQGRRDEDMQYF
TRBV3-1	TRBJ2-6	CASSPREHVLTF
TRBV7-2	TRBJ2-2	CASRTGDTGELFF
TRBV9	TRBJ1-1	CASTRTGTRDTEAFF
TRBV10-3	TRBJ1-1	CAISEVLPNTEAFF
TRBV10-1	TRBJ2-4	CATAGVATDTQYF
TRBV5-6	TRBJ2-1	CASSLYRTSGPYNEQFF
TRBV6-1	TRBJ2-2	CASSEGSGAGALNTGELFF
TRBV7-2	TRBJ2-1	CASSFRPRENEQFF
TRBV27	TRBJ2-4	CGRGGFVENIQYF
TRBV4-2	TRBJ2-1	CASSPGTSGPYNEQFF
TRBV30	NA	CAWSVARDRAYEQYF
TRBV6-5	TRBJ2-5	CASSYGGFVTETAQYF
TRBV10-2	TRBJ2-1	CASSESGLAGLEQFF
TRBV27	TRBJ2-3	CGMCATDTQYF
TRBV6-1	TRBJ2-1	CASNFELAVSNEQFF
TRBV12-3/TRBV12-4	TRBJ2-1	CASSLDRGDEQFF
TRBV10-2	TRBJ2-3	CASGRGHNNMQYF
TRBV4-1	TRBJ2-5	CASSQVYQRTAYQETQYF
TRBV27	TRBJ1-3	CASRGGYSGNTIYF
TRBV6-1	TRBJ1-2	CASSGTKGYTF
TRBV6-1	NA	CASSVGRGLYEQYF
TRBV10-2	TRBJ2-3	CARREGGGEDTQYF
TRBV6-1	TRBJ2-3	CARVSDTQYF
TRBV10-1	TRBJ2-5	CAGSGGRDQETQYF
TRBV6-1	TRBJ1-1	CASSVGGHKNTEAFF
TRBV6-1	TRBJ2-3	CARGPSGKDTQYF
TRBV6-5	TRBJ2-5	CASSYSRGPQETQYF
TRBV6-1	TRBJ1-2	CASSDSRDRLGYTF